This T cell receptor beta chain emerged from a study of human T cells and chemical hapten exposure. Whole-study context: 2% DPC applied to a roughly 2 cm by roughly 2 cm arm area sensitized donors.

This clonotype was counted ten times or more. Its antigen remains unknown. Study-level points and caveats: In comparison with controls, expanded TCRs gave rise to a significantly larger number of large CDR3 similarity clusters.

Time point given: patch test 2, 6 weeks after DPC sensitization. Described treatment: therapeutic diphenylcyclopropenone sensitization with weekly scalp DPC. Unique molecular identifiers were attached to individual cDNA molecules within the library. TCRdb itself ran the RACE reads through MiXCR, one entry per CDR3 protein. Of approximately 80,000 distinct CDR3 sequences detected, 10% appear once; the ten largest clones hold around 5%. This receptor was taken from a woman aged 50 to 60 with alopecia areata. Some clones in this sample may be carry-over from other donors' samples. The material was whole blood, obtained in connection with sensitization to the hapten diphenylcyclopropenone (DPC).

The CDR3 loop reads CASSPLGTRTNEQYF. In DNA form, the CDR3 reads TGTGCCAGCAGCCCCCTTGGGACTAGGACTAACGAGCAGTACTTC. The V and J genes are TRBV7-8 and TRBJ2-7; 8 nucleotides align to TRBD2. The CDR3 has 15 residues. CDR1 and CDR2 from the germline V gene are SGHVS and FQNEAQ. J was trimmed by 5 bases and V by 5 bases; bases with no gene match: 11. The whole variable domain, filled in from reference TRBV7-8 and TRBJ2-7, reads GAGVSQSPRYKVAKRGQDVALRCDPISGHVSLFWYQQALGQGPEFLTYFQNEAQLDKSGLPSDRFFAERPEGSVSTLKIQRTQQEDSAVYLCASSPLGTRTNEQYFGPGTRLTVT.